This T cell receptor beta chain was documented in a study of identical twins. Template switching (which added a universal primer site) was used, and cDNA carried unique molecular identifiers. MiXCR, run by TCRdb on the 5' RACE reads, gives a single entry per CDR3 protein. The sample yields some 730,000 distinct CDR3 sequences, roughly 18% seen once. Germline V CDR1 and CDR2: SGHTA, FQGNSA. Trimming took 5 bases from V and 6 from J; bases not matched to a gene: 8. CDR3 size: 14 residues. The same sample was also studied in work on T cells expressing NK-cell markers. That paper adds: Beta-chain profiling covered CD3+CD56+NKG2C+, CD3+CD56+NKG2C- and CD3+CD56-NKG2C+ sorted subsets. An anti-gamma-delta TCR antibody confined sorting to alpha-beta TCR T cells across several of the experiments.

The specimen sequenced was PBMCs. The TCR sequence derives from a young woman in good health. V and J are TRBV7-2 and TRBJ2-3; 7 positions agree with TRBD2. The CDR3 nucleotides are TGTGCCAGCAGCCCCCAGGTGGGGGGGGATACGCAGTATTTT. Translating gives CASSPQVGGDTQYF.